Following are 20 T cell receptor beta chains from one sample sequenced in a study of shared clonotypes between healthy human individuals (dated by TCRdb to the early 2020s). Library preparation employed the immunoSEQ multiplex PCR assay. TCRdb's version of the immuneACCESS table is confined to in-frame rearrangements and falls short of the full clone set. An unresolved V gene accounts for under half of the shortfall where checked; the remainder is of unknown origin. The sample includes 2 million to 2.5 million clones, with over 90% observed a single time. The ten most abundant clones make up approximately 0.4% of the sample. The specimen sequenced was naive CD4+ T cells from PBMCs. The meaning of the sample's cell subset or site label: CD45RA+ positively selected. Source of these receptors: a man between 18 and 35 years old in good health. Some clones in this sample may be carry-over from other donors' samples.

The genes are TRBV5-1 and TRBJ2-3, with 8 bases fitting TRBD1. CDR1 SGHRS and CDR2 YFSETQ come from the germline V gene. The CDR3 runs 14 residues. The ends lost 7 bases at V and 0 bases at J; junction bases unmatched: 4. In nucleotides, the CDR3 is TGCGCCAGCGGCCGACAGGGGAGCACAGATACGCAGTATTTT. Its translation is CASGRQGSTDTQYF.

This rearrangement joins TRBV30 to TRBJ2-3; no reliable D call. Trimming pared 3 bases from V and 2 bases from J, leaving 6 bases between. Germline V gene sequence: CDR1 GTSNPN, CDR2 SVGIG (reference sequence). This CDR3 region has 12 residues. CDR3 DNA sequence: TGTGCCTGGAGCAGGTACACAGATACGCAGTATTTT. Amino acid sequence: CAWSRYTDTQYF.

V gene TRBV30 combines with J gene TRBJ2-7; no definite D call. This CDR3 spans 12 amino acids. From germline, CDR1 is GTSNPN and CDR2 SVGIG (reference sequence). V was pared by 0 bases and J by 6 bases, with 9 bases between. The CDR3 loop is CAWSVARSEQYF. The CDR3 DNA is TGTGCCTGGAGTGTAGCTCGGTCCGAGCAGTACTTC.

The chain employs TRBV10-3 and TRBJ2-2, with unresolved D. Trimming pared 7 bases from V and 5 bases from J, leaving 5 bases between. Looked up from germline, CDR1 is ENHRY and CDR2 is SYGVKD. The CDR3 totals 11 residues. The chain's CDR3 is CAIKGTGELFF. CDR3 DNA sequence: TGTGCCATCAAGGGTACCGGGGAGCTGTTTTTT.

The rearrangement links TRBV5-1 to TRBJ2-3; D gene unclear. Trimming took 4 bases from V and 4 from J, leaving 13 bases between them. The germline V gene has CDR1 SGHRS and CDR2 YFSETQ. The CDR3 contains 14 residues. Here the CDR3 DNA reads TGCGCCAGCAGCCCCGTAAATCTGGCAGATACGCAGTATTTT. Its protein product is CASSPVNLADTQYF.

The genes are TRBV5-1 and TRBJ1-4; D may be TRBD1 (5 bases). V was shortened by 0 bases and J by 7 bases, with 19 bases between the two germline ends. The CDR3 is 17 amino acids. CDR1 is SGHRS, CDR2 YFSETQ, per germline. The CDR3 coding sequence is TGCGCCAGCAGCTTGGAGGCTGCTGGGCAGGGTAGTGAAAAACTGTTTTTT. It codes for CASSLEAAGQGSEKLFF.

This chain links TRBV6-1 with TRBJ1-5; D is uncertain. Trimming stripped 8 bases from V and 0 bases from J, with 11 bases between. The CDR3 runs to 14 residues. Germline-derived CDR1 and CDR2 are MNHNS and SASEGT. DNA of the CDR3: TGTGCCAGCGCGGGCGGTTATAGCAATCAGCCCCAGCATTTT. Its translation: CASAGGYSNQPQHF.

V usage is TRBV6-1 and J usage is TRBJ2-7; TRBD2 matches at 10 bases. V lost 8 bases to trimming and J lost 4 bases; unmatched junction nucleotides: 11. Germline CDR1 reads MNHNS; CDR2 reads SASEGT. The CDR3 length is 15 residues. In DNA form, the CDR3 reads TGTGCCAGCCTCCCAACTAGCGGGGCTTCATACGAGCAGTACTTC. This encodes CASLPTSGASYEQYF.

The genes are TRBV19 and TRBJ1-5; D is possibly TRBD1 (5 bases). The CDR3 runs to 15 residues. Deletions cut 5 bases from V and 1 base from J, with 12 bases between. Looked up from germline, CDR1 is LNHDA and CDR2 is SQIVND (reference sequence). CDR3 sequence: CASSFGGRSNQPQHF. The CDR3 nucleotides are TGTGCCAGTAGTTTCGGGGGTAGGAGCAATCAGCCCCAGCATTTT.

The chain carries TRBV5-1 and TRBJ2-3; D gene unclear. CDR3 length: 16 residues. Germline loops: CDR1 SGHRS, CDR2 YFSETQ. The V end was cut by 0 bases, the J end by 0 bases, with 11 bases between. In nucleotides, the CDR3 is TGCGCCAGCAGCTTGGCGGAGTCCCCTAGCACAGATACGCAGTATTTT. Protein: CASSLAESPSTDTQYF.

The chain links TRBV5-1 to TRBJ2-7; 9 positions match TRBD2. V trimming: 0 bases; J trimming: 7 bases; junction bases outside the gene matches: 8. The CDR3 is made up of 15 amino acids. Germline V gene lookup returns CDR1 SGHRS and CDR2 YFSETQ. The CDR3 reads CASSLDGTSLEEQYF. CDR3 sequence (DNA): TGCGCCAGCAGCTTGGACGGGACTAGCCTGGAGGAGCAGTACTTC.

V usage is TRBV15 and J usage is TRBJ2-1; D tentatively fits TRBD1 or TRBD2 (6 bases each). The CDR3 sequence is 15 residues long. Trimming cost V 3 bases and J 0 bases, with 9 bases left between them. Germline loops: CDR1 LNHNV, CDR2 YYDKDF (reference sequence). The CDR3 DNA is TGTGCCACCAGCAGGGAGGGGGACTCCTACAATGAGCAGTTCTTC. Translating gives CATSREGDSYNEQFF.

V and J are TRBV5-1 and TRBJ2-7, with TRBD2 matching over 10 bases. Trimming removed 3 bases from V and 5 bases from J; junction bases left unmatched: 8. In germline, CDR1 is SGHRS, CDR2 YFSETQ. The CDR3 contains 15 residues. The CDR3 is CASSYGLADLDEQYF. In nucleotides, the CDR3 is TGCGCCAGCAGCTACGGACTAGCGGATCTGGACGAGCAGTACTTC.

The rearrangement uses TRBV29-1 and TRBJ2-5, with TRBD2 identical over 11 bases. Germline V CDR1 and CDR2: SQVTM, ANQGSEA. J lost 5 bases, V lost 7 bases, and 3 bases had no gene match. The CDR3 contains 12 residues. Written as DNA, the CDR3 is TGCAGCGCACTAGCGGGGGACGAGACCCAGTACTTC. It yields the protein CSALAGDETQYF.

The chain joins TRBV7-2 to TRBJ1-2, with D perhaps matching TRBD1 (5 bases). The CDR3 has 13 residues. Per germline, CDR1 SGHTA and CDR2 FQGNSA. Trimming left V 3 bases short and J 3 bases short, with 8 bases between. For the CDR3, the DNA is TGTGCCAGCAGCTTCAGCAGGGACTATGGCTACACCTTC. Translation gives CASSFSRDYGYTF.

The rearrangement joins TRBV5-1 to TRBJ2-1, with 8 positions matching TRBD2. This CDR3 region has 14 residues. The V gene end was trimmed by 7 bases and the J gene end by 9 bases; junction bases not matched to a gene: 12. Germline loops: CDR1 SGHRS, CDR2 YFSETQ. CDR3 DNA sequence: TGCGCCAGCGAACCGGGACTAGGAGACGCTGAGCAGTTCTTC. The encoded protein is CASEPGLGDAEQFF.

The J gene is TRBJ1-1, the V gene TRBV28; TRBD1 is a possible D gene (6 bases). The germline V and J ends were trimmed by 2 bases and 0 bases, with 13 bases remaining between them. The germline CDR1 and CDR2 sequences are MDHEN and SYDVKM. The CDR3 runs 16 residues. CDR3 sequence: CASSLHTQGLNTEAFF. The CDR3 DNA sequence: TGTGCCAGCAGTTTACACACACAGGGTCTGAACACTGAAGCTTTCTTT.

The V and J genes are TRBV4-2 and TRBJ1-1; D ambiguous. Trimming took off 0 bases at V and 4 bases at J, with 12 bases between the two ends. The CDR3 consists of 15 residues. Germline loops: CDR1 LGHNA, CDR2 YNFKEQ. CDR3 DNA sequence: TGTGCCAGCAGCCAAGATCTTTTGGGCCTCACTGAAGCTTTCTTT. Amino acid sequence: CASSQDLLGLTEAFF.

The chain couples TRBV28 to TRBJ1-5; D is uncertain. The CDR3 is 12 residues long. Germline CDR1 and CDR2: MDHEN and SYDVKM. V lost 4 bases and J lost 11, with 12 bases in between. CDR3 nucleotides: TGTGCCAGCAGTTACAGCCCCACGGCCCAGCATTTT. The encoded protein is CASSYSPTAQHF.

The genes are TRBV7-3 and TRBJ1-1; no reliable D call. The CDR3 extends over 15 amino acids. CDR1 is SGHTA and CDR2 is FQGTGA in the germline V gene. Trimming shortened V by 2 bases and J by 1 base, and 11 bases separated the two germline ends. In DNA form, the CDR3 reads TGTGCCAGCAGCTTAGGCGGCAGACCGAACACTGAAGCTTTCTTT. It translates to CASSLGGRPNTEAFF.